This passage covers 21 T cell receptor beta chains from one sample sequenced in a study of response to subunit inactivated influenza vaccine. From the RT-PCR reads, TCRdb called clonotypes with MiXCR, one entry per CDR3 protein. Among approximately 530,000 distinct CDR3 sequences listed, over 10% were seen once. Material: PBMCs from blood, obtained roughly 46 days after vaccination. The receptors here all came from a man aged 45-65 years who received an inactivated influenza vaccine.

This clonotype was found many times. The rearrangement links TRBV12-3 or TRBV12-4 to TRBJ2-2, with a tentative D call TRBD1 (6 bases). With 5 bases removed from V and 5 bases from J, the gap between germline ends came to 12 bases. The CDR3 has 14 residues. CDR3 sequence reads: CASSPAGDTGELFF. The CDR3 DNA sequence: TGTGCCAGCAGTCCGGCAGGGGATACCGGGGAGCTGTTTTTT.

This clonotype came up a few times. The gene calls are TRBV28 and TRBJ2-6; D may be TRBD1 or TRBD2 (5 bases each). The CDR3 contains 13 residues. CDR1 is MDHEN and CDR2 is SYDVKM in the germline V gene. Deletions cut 6 bases from V and 6 bases from J, with 9 bases between. CDR3 sequence reads: CASRYGTANVLTF. The CDR3 DNA sequence: TGTGCCAGCAGATACGGGACGGCCAACGTCCTGACTTTC. Together with reference TRBV28 and TRBJ2-6, the CDR3 gives the full variable domain: DVKVTQSSRYLVKRTGEKVFLECVQDMDHENMFWYRQDPGLGLRLIYFSYDVKMKEKGDIPEGYSVSREKKERFSLILESASTNQTSMYLCASRYGTANVLTFGAGSRLTVL.

This clonotype has more than one count but fewer than ten. V gene TRBV20-1 combines with J gene TRBJ2-1, with 7 positions matching TRBD2. In germline, CDR1 is DFQATT, CDR2 SNEGSKA (reference sequence). V gave up 5 bases and J gave up 4 bases; unmatched junction bases: 8. The CDR3 extends over 14 amino acids. The CDR3 reads CSAGVPGLYNEQFF. CDR3 DNA sequence: TGCAGTGCTGGCGTGCCGGGACTATACAATGAGCAGTTCTTC.

The CDR3 sequence: CASNRGVPGETQYF. In DNA, the CDR3 is TGTGCCAGCAATCGGGGGGTCCCCGGAGAGACCCAGTACTTC. The chain has TRBV12-3 or TRBV12-4 and TRBJ2-5, with TRBD2 matching 7 bases. The CDR3 extends over 14 amino acids. Unmatched junction bases numbered 9, after V lost 7 bases and J lost 4 bases.

A few counts support this clonotype. The CDR3 loop is CSALTAGGLGNEQFF. CDR3 DNA: TGCAGTGCCCTAACCGCGGGGGGGCTCGGCAATGAGCAGTTCTTC. This chain uses TRBV20-1 with TRBJ2-1; 9 bases agree with TRBD2. CDR1 is DFQATT and CDR2 is SNEGSKA in the germline V gene (reference sequence). The CDR3 contains 15 residues. J gave up 6 bases and V 6 bases, and 12 bases lay outside the gene matches.

About this clonotype itself: One junction end does not reproduce the germline sequence, and a read error may be involved. The V and J genes are TRBV12-3 or TRBV12-4 and TRBJ2-4, with 14 bases matching TRBD2. The CDR3 totals 17 residues. CDR3 coding DNA: TGTACCAGCAGTTTAGTGGGACTAGCGGGGGACAAAAACATTCAGTACTTC. It yields the protein CTSSLVGLAGDKNIQYF.

This chain connects TRBV5-1 to TRBJ2-1; possibly TRBD1 or TRBD2 for D (5 bases each). CDR1 SGHRS and CDR2 YFSETQ come from the germline V gene. V gave up 0 bases and J gave up 4 bases, with 17 bases separating them. CDR3 size: 17 residues. The CDR3 loop reads CASSLGASGWGYNEQFF. The CDR3 DNA sequence: TGCGCCAGCAGCTTGGGAGCGTCGGGATGGGGGTACAATGAGCAGTTCTTC. Full variable domain (remainder filled in from reference TRBV5-1 and TRBJ2-1): KAGVTQTPRYLIKTRGQQVTLSCSPISGHRSVSWYQQTPGQGLQFLFEYFSETQRNKGNFPGRFSGRQFSNSRSEMNVSTLELGDSALYLCASSLGASGWGYNEQFFGPGTRLTVL.

This clonotype has at least ten counts. V and J are TRBV6-5 and TRBJ1-5; possible D gene TRBD1, 5 bases. Germline values: CDR1 MNHEY, CDR2 SVGAGI. This CDR3 comprises 14 residues. Trimming took off 2 bases at V and 5 bases at J, with 10 bases between the two ends. The CDR3: CASSYGGGDQPQHF. The CDR3 nucleotides read TGTGCCAGCAGTTACGGGGGGGGAGATCAGCCCCAGCATTTT.

This sequence joins TRBV7-2 and TRBJ1-4; TRBD1 might be the D (5 bases). The CDR3 has 14 amino acids. Germline-derived CDR1 and CDR2 are SGHTA and FQGNSA. V lost 4 bases and J lost 3, with 9 bases in between. The CDR3 reads CASSSDTSNEKLFF. CDR3 in DNA: TGTGCCAGCAGCTCGGACACCTCTAATGAAAAACTGTTTTTT.

This clonotype turned up a few times. The chain carries TRBV5-1 and TRBJ2-7; D ambiguous. The CDR3 covers 15 residues. V was shortened by 3 bases and J by 0 bases, with 13 bases between the two germline ends. CDR1 and CDR2 from the germline V gene are SGHRS and YFSETQ. DNA for the CDR3: TGCGCCAGCAGCTACATGGGTTATCCCTCCTACGAGCAGTACTTC. Its translation: CASSYMGYPSYEQYF. Full variable domain (outside the CDR3, taken from reference TRBV5-1 and TRBJ2-7): KAGVTQTPRYLIKTRGQQVTLSCSPISGHRSVSWYQQTPGQGLQFLFEYFSETQRNKGNFPGRFSGRQFSNSRSEMNVSTLELGDSALYLCASSYMGYPSYEQYFGPGTRLTVT.

This clonotype showed up just a few times. The chain employs TRBV4-1 and TRBJ1-1, with D maybe TRBD1 (5 bases). CDR1 and CDR2 from the germline V gene are MGHRA and YSYEKL. This CDR3 is built from 15 residues. Trimming stripped 1 base from V and 2 bases from J, with 11 bases between. The CDR3 coding sequence is TGCGCCAGCAGCCAAGGACAGCAAATTAACACTGAAGCTTTCTTT. It encodes CASSQGQQINTEAFF.

This clonotype appeared once. The chain uses TRBV6-5 and TRBJ1-6; no definite D call. Trimming removed 2 bases at V and 9 bases at J, with 8 bases between. The CDR3 sequence is 13 residues long. Germline V CDR1 and CDR2: MNHEY, SVGAGI. CDR3 DNA sequence: TGTGCCAGCAGTTACATAGGATTTTCACCCCTCCACTTT. The encoded protein is CASSYIGFSPLHF.

This clonotype was picked up a small number of times. The rearrangement joins TRBV10-3 to TRBJ1-6; 10 nucleotides match TRBD1. Per germline, CDR1 ENHRY and CDR2 SYGVKD. Trimming cost V 3 bases and J 9 bases; bases outside gene matches: 5. The length of the CDR3 is 15 residues. CDR3: CAISELDRGRSPLHF. CDR3 nucleotides: TGTGCCATCAGTGAACTCGACAGGGGGCGTTCACCCCTCCACTTT.

The chain is built from TRBV18 and TRBJ2-2, with D perhaps TRBD2 (5 bases). Germline assignment: CDR1 KGHSH and CDR2 LQKENI. Trimming cost V 8 bases and J 3 bases, with 13 bases left between them. The CDR3 consists of 14 residues. The CDR3 DNA sequence: TGTGCCAGCAGCCGCATGCGGGACACCGGGGAGCTGTTTTTT. Amino acid sequence: CASSRMRDTGELFF. Supplemented by reference TRBV18 and TRBJ2-2, the full variable domain reads NAGVMQNPRHLVRRRGQEARLRCSPMKGHSHVYWYRQLPEEGLKFMVYLQKENIIDESGMPKERFSAEFPKEGPSILRIQQVVRGDSAAYFCASSRMRDTGELFFGEGSRLTVL.

V is TRBV7-2 and J is TRBJ2-7, with D perhaps given as TRBD1 or TRBD2 (6 bases each). Trimming cost V 5 bases and J 6 bases, with 17 bases left between them. Looked up from germline, CDR1 is SGHTA and CDR2 is FQGNSA. The CDR3 is 14 residues long. The CDR3 here is CASSPTGKRVEQYF. Here the CDR3 DNA reads TGTGCCAGCAGCCCCACAGGGAAGCGGGTCGAGCAGTACTTC.

The CDR3 loop reads CASSVGQPNTGELFF. Here the CDR3 DNA reads TGTGCCAGCAGCGTAGGACAGCCGAACACCGGGGAGCTGTTTTTT. The chain carries TRBV9 and TRBJ2-2, with D maybe TRBD1 (5 bases). CDR3 length: 15 residues. Germline CDR1 is SGDLS and CDR2 is YYNGEE. V was pared by 0 bases and J by 0 bases, with 6 bases between.

This clonotype was detected a few times. The V and J genes are TRBV7-9 and TRBJ2-1, with D perhaps TRBD2 (7 bases). The CDR3 length is 14 residues. Germline CDR1 and CDR2: SEHNR and FQNEAQ (reference sequence). Trimming pared 4 bases from V and 7 bases from J, leaving 14 bases between. CDR3 amino acids: CASSYGGRRNEQFF. Written as DNA, the CDR3 is TGTGCCAGCAGCTACGGGGGGCGGAGAAATGAGCAGTTCTTC.

This clonotype has more than one count but fewer than ten. V and J are TRBV4-3 and TRBJ2-2; D possibly corresponds to TRBD1 (6 bases). This CDR3 comprises 15 residues. V was shortened by 4 bases and J by 2 bases, with 11 bases between the two germline ends. Germline V gives CDR1 LGHNA, CDR2 YSLEER. The CDR3 here is CASSRGQLNTGELFF. Here the CDR3 DNA reads TGCGCCAGCAGCCGCGGACAGTTAAACACCGGGGAGCTGTTTTTT.

This chain uses TRBV7-8 with TRBJ2-7; D might be TRBD1 (8 bases). V was trimmed by 3 bases and J by 3 bases, leaving 21 bases between them. The germline V gene encodes CDR1 SGHVS and CDR2 FQNEAQ. The CDR3 spans 17 residues. Here the CDR3 reads CASSLGGVGQGFYEQYF. The CDR3 DNA follows: TGTGCCAGCAGCTTGGGGGGGGTCGGACAGGGTTTCTACGAGCAGTACTTC.

This chain links TRBV7-9 with TRBJ2-7, with 10 positions matching TRBD1. The germline V gene has CDR1 SEHNR and CDR2 FQNEAQ (reference sequence). The V and J ends lost 5 bases and 8 bases, in that order; junction bases with no gene match: 9. The CDR3 has 14 residues. This CDR3 is CASSHPGTGAQQYF. DNA for the CDR3: TGTGCCAGCAGCCACCCAGGGACAGGGGCCCAGCAGTACTTC.

V usage is TRBV29-1 and J usage is TRBJ1-1, with D maybe TRBD1 (6 bases). Germline CDR1 SQVTM, CDR2 ANQGSEA. The V end was cut by 3 bases, the J end by 2 bases, with 7 bases between. This CDR3 is 12 amino acids long. CDR3 sequence: CSVDGGNTEAFF. CDR3 nucleotide sequence: TGCAGCGTTGACGGGGGCAACACTGAAGCTTTCTTT.